This TCR beta chain was captured in a study of cytomegalovirus exposure and HLA in healthy donors. The study ran its PCR with 60 Vbeta and 13 Jbeta primers. TCRdb keeps only in-frame clones here, not all; method: immunoSEQ multiplex PCR. The sample consists of some 200,000 clones, over 65% of them appearing once. Germline CDR1 SGHNT, CDR2 YYREEE (reference sequence). Trimming took 4 bases from V and 2 from J; bases not matched to a gene: 7. The CDR3 sequence is 15 residues long. The chain joins TRBV5-4 to TRBJ2-3; 7 bases map to TRBD1. The TCR sequence derives from a boy younger than 10 in good health and CMV-seronegative. The sample consisted of PBMCs. This CDR3 reads CASSRTGITTDTQYF. The CDR3 bases are TGTGCCAGCAGCAGGACAGGAATCACCACAGATACGCAGTATTTT.